This entry concerns a single TCR beta chain. Via MiXCR, TCRdb re-called the RT-PCR reads, giving one row per CDR3 protein. This table has 650,000 to 800,000 distinct CDR3 sequences, 14% appearing once. The CDR3 consists of 17 residues. Trimming cost V 2 bases and J 0 bases, with 11 bases left between them. Germline assignment: CDR1 SGHAT and CDR2 FQDESV (reference sequence). The source material was memory CD4+ T cells from blood. The origin of this receptor is a female donor in good health, serving as a healthy control. This chain links TRBV11-1 with TRBJ2-6; perhaps TRBD1 as D (5 bases). The CDR3 coding sequence is TGTGCCAGCAGCTTATTTCAGGGCTTCTCTGGGGCCAACGTCCTGACTTTC. Its protein is CASSLFQGFSGANVLTF.